The clone carrying this T cell receptor (beta chain) was detected ten times or more. TCR beta CDR3 regions were amplified from RNA. With the HTBI primer set, the TCR CDR3 went through a first round of RT-PCR. MiXCR, run by TCRdb on the multiplex PCR reads, gives a single entry per CDR3 protein. The sample holds more than 600,000 distinct CDR3 sequences, about 17% seen once. The data stem from a study of T cells in Graves' hyperthyroidism and ophthalmopathy. In germline, CDR1 is MDHEN, CDR2 SYDVKM. The CDR3 loop spans 14 amino acids. V lost 5 bases and J lost 7; bases outside the gene matches: 7. The clonotype comes from a man between 18 and 35 years old with Graves' hyperthyroidism. Input material: blood. The chain has TRBV28 and TRBJ1-3; 8 bases fit TRBD1. This CDR3 is CASSLPGQVNTIYF. The CDR3 nucleotides read TGTGCCAGCAGTCTACCGGGACAGGTGAACACCATATATTTT.